The 4 T cell receptor beta chains below were found in one sample sequenced in a study of regulatory T cells in long-lasting Graves disease. Specified time point: newly diagnosed GD, antithyroid drugs for less than 3 months. PBMCs provided the RNA from which the TCR library was made. HTBI primers from iRepertoire and Arm-PCR of CDR3 regions yielded the TCR beta libraries. TCRdb independently ran MiXCR on the multiplex PCR reads; one entry per CDR3 protein. The sample lists 410,000 or so distinct CDR3 sequences, more than 13% occurring once. In addition, the sample was reused for a study of T cells in Graves' hyperthyroidism and ophthalmopathy.

The starting material was peripheral blood mononuclear cells (PBMCs), obtained at new diagnosis, from a patient treated with antithyroid drugs. All receptors derive from a woman in her twenties or thirties with Graves disease.

The rearrangement joins TRBV3-1 to TRBJ1-3; D uncertain. Per germline, CDR1 LGHDT and CDR2 YNNKEL (reference sequence). Trimming shortened V by 4 bases and J by 0 bases, and 19 bases separated the two germline ends. This CDR3 comprises 18 residues. This CDR3 is CASSRLATRTLSGNTIYF. The CDR3 bases are TGTGCCAGCAGCCGCCTTGCGACTCGGACTCTCTCTGGAAACACCATATATTTT.

The chain links TRBV4-1 to TRBJ1-5; perhaps TRBD1 as D (5 bases). V was trimmed by 3 bases and J by 3 bases, leaving 18 bases between them. Germline lookup yields CDR1 MGHRA and CDR2 YSYEKL. CDR3 size: 17 residues. The CDR3 loop reads CASSHRVQVYNNQPQHF. CDR3 DNA sequence: TGCGCCAGCAGCCACAGGGTGCAGGTTTATAACAATCAGCCCCAGCATTTT.

Many counts were recorded for this clonotype. V and J are TRBV18 and TRBJ2-3, with 7 nucleotides matching TRBD1. Looked up from germline, CDR1 is KGHSH and CDR2 is LQKENI. This CDR3 contains 14 residues. V shed 6 bases, J shed 2 bases, and the junction held 5 bases outside the gene matches. CDR3 in DNA: TGTGCCAGCTCCGGGGACAGATACACAGATACGCAGTATTTT. Amino acid sequence: CASSGDRYTDTQYF.

Ten or more counts support this clonotype. The rearrangement joins TRBV28 to TRBJ2-3; D is ambiguous. The CDR3 is 18 amino acids. Germline V gene lookup returns CDR1 MDHEN and CDR2 SYDVKM. Trimming removed 4 bases from V and 2 bases from J, with 22 bases in between. The CDR3 DNA reads TGTGCCAGCAGTTCCAGTTATAGGCGAACCTCCTACACAGATACGCAGTATTTT. It specifies CASSSSYRRTSYTDTQYF. The entire variable domain, with the rest obtained from reference TRBV28 and TRBJ2-3, is as follows: DVKVTQSSRYLVKRTGEKVFLECVQDMDHENMFWYRQDPGLGLRLIYFSYDVKMKEKGDIPEGYSVSREKKERFSLILESASTNQTSMYLCASSSSYRRTSYTDTQYFGPGTRLTVL.